The 4 T cell receptor beta chains below come from one sample, sequenced in a study of T cell repertoires in MIS-A myocarditis. The method was immunoSEQ multiplex PCR; TCRdb's version includes in-frame clones alone and lacks a portion of them. The table shows around 12,000 clones, with 83% occurring only once. The sequenced sample was right ventricle heart tissue obtained at autopsy. Every receptor here comes from a man aged 18-30 years with fulminant myocarditis from multisystem inflammatory syndrome in adults (MIS-A) after COVID-19.

The gene calls are TRBV28 and TRBJ2-7; no reliable D call. This CDR3 spans 10 amino acids. V lost 5 bases to trimming and J lost 9 bases, with 8 bases between them. CDR1 MDHEN and CDR2 SYDVKM come from the germline V gene. This chain's CDR3 is CASSIEGQYF. CDR3 nucleotides: TGTGCCAGCAGTATCGAAGGGCAGTACTTC.

CDR3: CASSIGPTGRTEAFF. The CDR3 DNA reads as TGTGCCAGTAGTATAGGCCCGACAGGGAGAACTGAAGCTTTCTTT. This rearrangement joins TRBV19 to TRBJ1-1, with TRBD1 matching 7 bases. J was trimmed by 5 bases and V by 1 base; bases with no gene match: 7. Germline-derived CDR1 and CDR2 are LNHDA and SQIVND (reference sequence). The CDR3 is 15 amino acids.

The gene calls are TRBV7-3 and TRBJ2-5; TRBD2 is a possible D gene (5 bases). The CDR3 length is 13 residues. Per germline, CDR1 SGHTA and CDR2 FQGTGA. Trimming removed 5 bases from V and 5 bases from J, with 12 bases in between. The CDR3 spells CASSPSGVETQYF. Written as DNA, the CDR3 is TGTGCCAGCAGCCCATCCGGGGTGGAGACCCAGTACTTC. The full variable domain, rest sourced from reference TRBV7-3 and TRBJ2-5, is GAGVSQTPSNKVTEKGKYVELRCDPISGHTALYWYRQSLGQGPEFLIYFQGTGAADDSGLPNDRFFAVRPEGSVSTLKIQRTERGDSAVYLCASSPSGVETQYFGPGTRLLVL.

The J gene is TRBJ2-7, the V gene TRBV6-5, with D unclear. In germline, CDR1 is MNHEY, CDR2 SVGAGI. Trimming removed 0 bases from V and 2 bases from J, with 8 bases in between. The CDR3 has 14 residues. CDR3 region: CASSYSTTPYEQYF. The CDR3 DNA reads TGTGCCAGCAGTTACTCGACAACCCCCTACGAGCAGTACTTC.